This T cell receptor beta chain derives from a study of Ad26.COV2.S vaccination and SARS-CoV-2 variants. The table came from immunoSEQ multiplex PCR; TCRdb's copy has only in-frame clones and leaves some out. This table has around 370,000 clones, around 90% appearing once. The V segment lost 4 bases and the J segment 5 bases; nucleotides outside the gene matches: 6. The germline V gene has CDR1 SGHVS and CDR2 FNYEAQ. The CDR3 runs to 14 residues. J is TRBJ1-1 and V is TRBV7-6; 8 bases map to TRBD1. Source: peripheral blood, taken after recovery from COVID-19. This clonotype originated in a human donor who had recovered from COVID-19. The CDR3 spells CASSWQGAGTEAFF. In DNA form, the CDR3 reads TGTGCCAGCAGCTGGCAGGGGGCAGGGACTGAAGCTTTCTTT.